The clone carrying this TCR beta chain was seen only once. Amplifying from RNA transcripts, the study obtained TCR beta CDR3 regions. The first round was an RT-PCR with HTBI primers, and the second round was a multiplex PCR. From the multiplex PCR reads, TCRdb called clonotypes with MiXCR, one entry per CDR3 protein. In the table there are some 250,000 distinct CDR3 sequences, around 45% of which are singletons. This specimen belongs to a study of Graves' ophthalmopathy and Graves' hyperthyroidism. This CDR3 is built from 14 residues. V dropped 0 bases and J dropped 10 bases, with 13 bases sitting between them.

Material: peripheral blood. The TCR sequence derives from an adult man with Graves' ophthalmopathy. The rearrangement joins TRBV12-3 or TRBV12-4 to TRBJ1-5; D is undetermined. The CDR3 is CASSLAGSIGPQHF. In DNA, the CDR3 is TGTGCCAGCAGTTTAGCGGGGTCCATAGGTCCCCAGCATTTT.